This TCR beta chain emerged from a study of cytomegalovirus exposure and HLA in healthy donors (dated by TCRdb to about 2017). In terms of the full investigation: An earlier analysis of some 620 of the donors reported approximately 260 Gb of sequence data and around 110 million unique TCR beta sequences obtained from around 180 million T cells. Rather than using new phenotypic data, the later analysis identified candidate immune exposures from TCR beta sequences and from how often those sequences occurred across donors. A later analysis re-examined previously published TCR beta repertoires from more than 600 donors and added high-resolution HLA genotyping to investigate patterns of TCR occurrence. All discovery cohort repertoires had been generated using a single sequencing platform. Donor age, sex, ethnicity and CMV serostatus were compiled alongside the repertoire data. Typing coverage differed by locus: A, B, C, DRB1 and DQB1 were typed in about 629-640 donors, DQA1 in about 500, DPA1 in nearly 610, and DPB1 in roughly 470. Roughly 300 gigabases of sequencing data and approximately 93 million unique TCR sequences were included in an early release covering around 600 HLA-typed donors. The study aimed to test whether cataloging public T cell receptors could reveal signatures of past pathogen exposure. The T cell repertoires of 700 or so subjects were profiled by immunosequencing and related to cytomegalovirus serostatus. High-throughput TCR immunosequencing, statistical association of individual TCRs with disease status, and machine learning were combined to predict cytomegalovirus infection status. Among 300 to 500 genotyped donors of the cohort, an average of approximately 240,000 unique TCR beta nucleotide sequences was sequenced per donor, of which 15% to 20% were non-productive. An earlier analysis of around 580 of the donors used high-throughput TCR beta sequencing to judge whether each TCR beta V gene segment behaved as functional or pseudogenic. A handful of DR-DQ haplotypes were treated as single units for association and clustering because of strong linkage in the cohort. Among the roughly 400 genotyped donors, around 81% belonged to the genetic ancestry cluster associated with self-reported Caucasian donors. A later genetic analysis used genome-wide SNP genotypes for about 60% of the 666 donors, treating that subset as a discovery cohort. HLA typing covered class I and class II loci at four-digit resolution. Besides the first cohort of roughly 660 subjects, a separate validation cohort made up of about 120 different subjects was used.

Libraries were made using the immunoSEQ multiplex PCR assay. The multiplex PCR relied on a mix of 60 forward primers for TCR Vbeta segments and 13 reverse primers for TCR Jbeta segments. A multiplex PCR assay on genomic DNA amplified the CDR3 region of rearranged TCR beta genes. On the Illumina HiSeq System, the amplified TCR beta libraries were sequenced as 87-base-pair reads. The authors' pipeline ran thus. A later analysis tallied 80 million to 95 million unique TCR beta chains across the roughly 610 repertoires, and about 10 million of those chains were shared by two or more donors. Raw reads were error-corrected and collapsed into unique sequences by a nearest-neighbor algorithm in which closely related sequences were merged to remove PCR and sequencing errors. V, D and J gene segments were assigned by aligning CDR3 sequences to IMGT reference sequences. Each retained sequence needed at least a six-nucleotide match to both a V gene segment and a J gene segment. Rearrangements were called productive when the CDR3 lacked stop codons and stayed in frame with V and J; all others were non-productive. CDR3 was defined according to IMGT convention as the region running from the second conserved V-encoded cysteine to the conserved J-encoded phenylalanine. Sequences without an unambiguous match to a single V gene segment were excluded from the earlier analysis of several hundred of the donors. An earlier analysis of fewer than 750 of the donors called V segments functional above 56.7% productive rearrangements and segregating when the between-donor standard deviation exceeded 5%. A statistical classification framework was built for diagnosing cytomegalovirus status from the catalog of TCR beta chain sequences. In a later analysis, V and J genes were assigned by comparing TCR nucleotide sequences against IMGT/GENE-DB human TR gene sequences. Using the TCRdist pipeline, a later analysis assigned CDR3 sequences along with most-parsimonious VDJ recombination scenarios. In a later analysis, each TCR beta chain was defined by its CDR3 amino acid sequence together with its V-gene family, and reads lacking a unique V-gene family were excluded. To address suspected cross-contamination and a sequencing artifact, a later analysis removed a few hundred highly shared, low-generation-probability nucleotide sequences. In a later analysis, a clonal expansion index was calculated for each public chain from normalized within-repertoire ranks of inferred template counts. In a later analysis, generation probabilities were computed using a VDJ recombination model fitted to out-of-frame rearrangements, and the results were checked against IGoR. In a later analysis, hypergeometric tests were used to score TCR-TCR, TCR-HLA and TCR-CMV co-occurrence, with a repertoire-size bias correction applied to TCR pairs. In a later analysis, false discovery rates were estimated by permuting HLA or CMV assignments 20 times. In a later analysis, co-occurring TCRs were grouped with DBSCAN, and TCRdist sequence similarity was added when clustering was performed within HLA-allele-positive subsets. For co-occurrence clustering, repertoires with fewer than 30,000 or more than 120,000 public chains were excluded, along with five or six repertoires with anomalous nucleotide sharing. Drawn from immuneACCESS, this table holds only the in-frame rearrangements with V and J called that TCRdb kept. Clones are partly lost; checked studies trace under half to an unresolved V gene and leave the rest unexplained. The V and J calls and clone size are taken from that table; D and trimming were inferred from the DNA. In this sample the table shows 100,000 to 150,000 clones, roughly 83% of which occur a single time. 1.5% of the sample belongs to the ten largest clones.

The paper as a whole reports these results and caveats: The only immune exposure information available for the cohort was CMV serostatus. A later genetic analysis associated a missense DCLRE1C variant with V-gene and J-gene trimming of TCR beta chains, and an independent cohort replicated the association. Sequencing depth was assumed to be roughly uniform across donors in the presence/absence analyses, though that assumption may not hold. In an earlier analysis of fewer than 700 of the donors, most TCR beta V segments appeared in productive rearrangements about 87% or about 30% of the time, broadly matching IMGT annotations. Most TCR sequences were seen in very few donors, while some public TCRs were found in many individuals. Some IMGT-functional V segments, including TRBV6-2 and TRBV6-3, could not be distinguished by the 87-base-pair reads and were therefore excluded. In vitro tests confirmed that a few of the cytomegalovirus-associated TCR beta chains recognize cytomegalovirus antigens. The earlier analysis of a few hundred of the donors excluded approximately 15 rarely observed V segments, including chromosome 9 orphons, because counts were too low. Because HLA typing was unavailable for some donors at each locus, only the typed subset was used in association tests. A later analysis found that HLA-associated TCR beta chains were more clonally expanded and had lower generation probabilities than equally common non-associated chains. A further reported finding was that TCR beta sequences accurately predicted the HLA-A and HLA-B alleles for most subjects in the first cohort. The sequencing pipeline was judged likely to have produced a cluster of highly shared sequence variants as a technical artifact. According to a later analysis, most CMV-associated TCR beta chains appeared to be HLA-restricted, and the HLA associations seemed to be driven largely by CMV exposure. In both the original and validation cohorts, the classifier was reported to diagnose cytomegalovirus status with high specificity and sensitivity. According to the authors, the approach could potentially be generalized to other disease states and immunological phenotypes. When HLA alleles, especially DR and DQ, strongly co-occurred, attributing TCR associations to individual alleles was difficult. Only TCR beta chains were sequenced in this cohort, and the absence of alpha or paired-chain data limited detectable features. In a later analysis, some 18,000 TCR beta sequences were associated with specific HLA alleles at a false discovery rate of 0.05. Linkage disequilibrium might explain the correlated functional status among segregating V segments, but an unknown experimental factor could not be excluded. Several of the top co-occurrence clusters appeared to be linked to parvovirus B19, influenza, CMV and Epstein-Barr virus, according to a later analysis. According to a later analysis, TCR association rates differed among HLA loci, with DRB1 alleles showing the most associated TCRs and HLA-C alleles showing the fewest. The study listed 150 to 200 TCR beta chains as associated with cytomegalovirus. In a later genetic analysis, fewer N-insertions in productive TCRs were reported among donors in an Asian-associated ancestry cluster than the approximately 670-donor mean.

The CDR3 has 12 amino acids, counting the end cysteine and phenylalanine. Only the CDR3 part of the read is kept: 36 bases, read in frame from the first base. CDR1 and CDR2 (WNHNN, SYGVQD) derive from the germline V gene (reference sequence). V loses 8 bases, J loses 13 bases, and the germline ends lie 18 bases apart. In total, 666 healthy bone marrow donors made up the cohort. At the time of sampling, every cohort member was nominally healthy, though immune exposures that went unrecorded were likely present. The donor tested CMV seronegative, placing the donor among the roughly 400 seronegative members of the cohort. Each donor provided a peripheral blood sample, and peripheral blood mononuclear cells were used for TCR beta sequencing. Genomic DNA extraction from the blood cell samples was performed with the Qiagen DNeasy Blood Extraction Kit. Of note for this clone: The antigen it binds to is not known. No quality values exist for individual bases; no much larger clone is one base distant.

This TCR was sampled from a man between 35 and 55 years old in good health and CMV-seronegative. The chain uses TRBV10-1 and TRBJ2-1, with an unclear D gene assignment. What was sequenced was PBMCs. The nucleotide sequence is TGCGCCAGCCGCCTCGCAGCGATTAAACAGTTCTTC. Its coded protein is CASRLAAIKQFF.